The rows below give T cell receptor beta chains drawn from one sample of a study of neurological immune-mediated disorders. TCRdb called the 5' RACE reads again in MiXCR, with one record for every CDR3 protein. Among roughly 30,000 distinct CDR3 sequences, under 7% were seen once, and the ten largest hold roughly 8.8%. Sequenced input: PBMCs. The receptor set was obtained from a woman aged 45-65 years in good health. Each CDR3 is given with its conserved first and last residue.

CASSLSSTGVYGYTF	TRBV12-3/TRBV12-4	TRBJ1-2
CASSHLFANTGELFF	TRBV3-1	TRBJ2-2
CASSFYTGESYEQYF	TRBV27	TRBJ2-7
CASSPQDSGWFF	TRBV27	TRBJ2-1
CSARDLEGAWGTQSPLHF	TRBV20-1	TRBJ1-6
CASSLAGGPNQPQHF	TRBV18	TRBJ1-5
CASRQSLLDSEQFF	TRBV5-1	TRBJ2-1
CSVRRLNEQFF	TRBV20-1	TRBJ2-1
CATSDTHEASKNIQYF	TRBV24-1	TRBJ2-4
CSVFSSGSSNEQFF	TRBV29-1	TRBJ2-1
CASWGFREESSYNEQFF	TRBV2	TRBJ2-1
CASSLAGAQGREQYF	TRBV5-1	TRBJ2-7
CASSNYGGDNYEQYF	TRBV3-1	TRBJ2-7
CASSPLAGGETGELFF	TRBV18	TRBJ2-2
CASSATGARTDTQYF	TRBV5-1	TRBJ2-3
CASSLSGGGPDNSPLHF	TRBV5-1	TRBJ1-6
CSARRGGATFTEAFF	TRBV20-1	TRBJ1-1
CSASKAGSNQPQHF	TRBV20-1	TRBJ1-5
CASSRQGRNTEAFF	TRBV7-3	TRBJ1-1
CSARERGDGYTF	TRBV20-1	TRBJ1-2
CASSITGGSSPLHF	TRBV5-8	TRBJ1-6